This TCR beta chain was identified in a study of blood T cell repertoires in COVID-19. Study context: Sources were T cells, B-cell-depleted T cells, or PBMCs; the material itself was cDNA or gDNA.

The CDR3 spans 14 residues. V was pared by 3 bases and J by 0 bases, with 8 bases between. Germline V gene data show CDR1 as SNHLY and CDR2 as FYNNEI. Authors' data handling: For nucleated cells, counts were estimated from reference gene primer amplification. Method: immunoSEQ multiplex PCR; TCRdb's copy keeps in-frame clones and lacks some. Clone size and the V and J calls come from that table; the DNA yielded D and trimming. The sample consists of hundreds of thousands of clones, roughly 89% of them appearing once. This sequence originates from a woman aged 30 to 39 with acute or convalescent COVID-19. The chain employs TRBV2 and TRBJ1-1; D remains ambiguous. Sequencing used peripheral blood. In nucleotides, the CDR3 is TGTGCCAGCAGTGAGGCGGCAGTGAACACTGAAGCTTTCTTT. This codes for CASSEAAVNTEAFF.